This T cell receptor (beta chain) was captured by sequencing in a study of blood T cell repertoires in COVID-19. Overall study context: The samples span acute and convalescent COVID-19 from the United States, Italy and Spain. T cells, B-cell-depleted T cells, or PBMCs provided the cDNA or gDNA that served as material.

In the authors' methods: Quantification of nucleated cells was approximated via reference gene primer amplification. The table came from immunoSEQ multiplex PCR; TCRdb's copy has only in-frame clones and leaves some out. That table gives V, J and clone size, and the DNA gave D and trimming. The sample holds tens of thousands of clones; 75% to 90% are singletons and the top ten take 9.5% to 12%. Germline-derived CDR1 and CDR2 are SNHLY and FYNNEI. V lost 4 bases to trimming and J lost 5 bases; unmatched junction nucleotides: 6. CDR3 length: 14 residues. The TCR originated in a human donor in a cohort sampled during active COVID-19. The source material was peripheral blood. This chain links TRBV2 with TRBJ2-5; 8 bases are shared with TRBD1. The CDR3 reads CASSGDRSAETQYF. Here the CDR3 DNA reads TGTGCCAGCAGTGGGGACAGGTCGGCGGAGACCCAGTACTTC.